This T cell receptor (beta chain) was identified during a study of Ad26.COV2.S vaccination and SARS-CoV-2 variants. Findings and caveats of the study: Vaccinated individuals (as opposed to placebo recipients) had higher spike-specific TCR breadth. Comparability of non-spike TCR breadth was observed across vaccine and placebo recipients.

Treatment of the sample: some 20 received Ad26.COV2.S at low or high dose, single or two shots; 5 received placebo; per-sample allocation not given. Collection of samples fell on day 63 after the first vaccine or placebo injection. On this clone itself: Antigen specificity is unknown.

There are 14 residues in the CDR3. Germline loops: CDR1 ENHRY, CDR2 SYGVKD. Trimming pared 2 bases from V and 4 bases from J, leaving 9 bases between. Clones were read by immunoSEQ multiplex PCR, and TCRdb kept only the in-frame ones, dropping some. The sample holds about 320,000 clones, approximately 86% seen once. The source material was peripheral blood, sampled in a trial of Ad26.COV2.S vaccine versus placebo. V is TRBV10-3 and J is TRBJ1-5; D gene ambiguous. The sequence came from a person between 18 and 65 years old who received the Ad26.COV2.S COVID-19 vaccine or a placebo. Written as DNA, the CDR3 is TGTGCCATCAGTGAGCCGACGGTAAATCAGCCCCAGCATTTT. This sequence encodes CAISEPTVNQPQHF.